The 26 T cell receptor beta chains in this list originate from one sample, sequenced in a study of regulatory T cells in long-lasting Graves disease. Time point here: newly diagnosed GD, antithyroid drugs for less than 3 months. Following extraction of RNA from PBMCs, that RNA was used to make the TCR library. TCR beta libraries were built with iRepertoire HTBI primers and Arm-PCR of CDR3 regions. TCRdb re-derived calls from the multiplex PCR reads in MiXCR, one entry per CDR3 protein. The sample lists over 300,000 distinct CDR3 sequences, around 15% occurring once. Sequences were derived from peripheral blood mononuclear cells (PBMCs), sampled at new diagnosis, from a patient treated with antithyroid drugs. These receptors all stem from a female donor with Graves disease.

This clonotype was found many times. The chain has TRBV11-2 and TRBJ2-2, with D uncertain. V was cut by 6 bases and J by 1 base, with 12 bases left in between. Germline CDR1 SGHAT, CDR2 FQNNGV. The CDR3 loop spans 15 amino acids. CDR3 sequence reads: CASRTRLGNTGELFF. The CDR3, as DNA: TGTGCCAGCAGGACGCGGTTGGGGAACACCGGGGAGCTGTTTTTT.

This clonotype came up many times. The genes are TRBV20-1 and TRBJ2-1; TRBD2 is a possible D gene (6 bases). V shed 3 bases and J shed 0 bases, with 9 bases lying between them. Germline values: CDR1 DFQATT, CDR2 SNEGSKA (reference sequence). The CDR3 sequence is 14 residues long. DNA for the CDR3: TGCAGTGCTAGTAGCGGCACCTCCTACAATGAGCAGTTCTTC. As protein: CSASSGTSYNEQFF.

Many counts were recorded for this clonotype. This chain uses TRBV28 with TRBJ2-7, with TRBD2 matching 14 bases. Germline-derived CDR1 and CDR2 are MDHEN and SYDVKM. Trimming cost V 7 bases and J 4 bases; bases outside gene matches: 6. The CDR3 consists of 15 residues. The CDR3 bases are TGTGCCAGCACCCCGGGGACTAGCGGGAGATACGAGCAGTACTTC. It yields the protein CASTPGTSGRYEQYF.

This chain connects TRBV27 to TRBJ2-7; D possibly corresponds to TRBD1 (6 bases). In germline, CDR1 is MNHEY, CDR2 SMNVEV (reference sequence). This CDR3 spans 11 amino acids. V was cut by 7 bases and J by 6 bases, with 10 bases left in between. CDR3 nucleotide sequence: TGTGCCAGCACCTCAGGGGCCGAGCAGTACTTC. Protein product: CASTSGAEQYF.

This clonotype showed up many times. The chain recombines TRBV2 with TRBJ2-2, with D possibly matching TRBD1 (7 bases). Germline V gene data show CDR1 as SNHLY and CDR2 as FYNNEI. Deletions cut 1 base from V and 5 bases from J, with 11 bases between. This CDR3 is built from 15 residues. CDR3 sequence (DNA): TGTGCCAGCAGTGAAGAGCAGGGGGGAACCGGGGAGCTGTTTTTT. The encoded protein is CASSEEQGGTGELFF.

This clonotype was counted at least ten times. V and J are TRBV20-1 and TRBJ1-5; D gene uncertain. Germline lookup yields CDR1 DFQATT and CDR2 SNEGSKA (reference sequence). The CDR3 has 17 residues. Trimming shortened V by 0 bases and J by 0 bases, and 15 bases separated the two germline ends. DNA for the CDR3: TGCAGTGCTAGAGATCCAGGAACGGCCCATAGCAATCAGCCCCAGCATTTT. Translation: CSARDPGTAHSNQPQHF.

This clonotype has a count of ten or more. The V gene is TRBV7-9, the J gene TRBJ2-7; 8 bases match TRBD2. V lost 5 bases and J lost 2; bases outside the gene matches: 14. Germline V lookup: CDR1 SEHNR, CDR2 FQNEAQ (reference sequence). The CDR3 contains 17 residues. DNA of the CDR3: TGTGCCAGCAGCCGTCCGGGAGGGGAGAGGGCCACCTACGAGCAGTACTTC. Its protein is CASSRPGGERATYEQYF.

The chain carries TRBV27 and TRBJ2-1; D remains ambiguous. V lost 5 bases and J lost 0, with 11 bases in between. The CDR3 consists of 15 residues. CDR1 is MNHEY and CDR2 is SMNVEV in the germline V gene (reference sequence). In nucleotides, the CDR3 is TGTGCCAGCAGTCCGACCCCAAGCTCCTACAATGAGCAGTTCTTC. Amino acids: CASSPTPSSYNEQFF.

This clonotype was seen only a few times. V gene TRBV15 combines with J gene TRBJ2-3, with unresolved D. Germline assignment: CDR1 LNHNV and CDR2 YYDKDF (reference sequence). This CDR3 comprises 13 residues. V lost 4 bases to trimming and J lost 5 bases, with 10 bases between them. The CDR3, as DNA: TGTGCCACCAGCAATGGGCCCAAAGATACGCAGTATTTT. This encodes CATSNGPKDTQYF.

In this sample, this clonotype turned up many times. The chain has TRBV12-3 or TRBV12-4 and TRBJ1-2; TRBD1 is a possible D gene (6 bases). The length of the CDR3 is 14 residues. Deletions cut 5 bases from V and 4 bases from J, with 14 bases between. The CDR3 protein is CASSEDGGAYGYTF. The CDR3 DNA reads as TGTGCCAGCAGTGAGGACGGGGGGGCCTATGGCTACACCTTC.

This clonotype was seen repeatedly, ten times or more. CDR3 in DNA: TGTGCCAGCAGCCAAGAAAGGAGGGCAGGACGGACAGATACGCAGTATTTT. Encoded protein: CASSQERRAGRTDTQYF. V is TRBV3-1 and J is TRBJ2-3, with a tentative D call TRBD2 (6 bases). Germline loops: CDR1 LGHDT, CDR2 YNNKEL (reference sequence). Trimming removed 0 bases at V and 3 bases at J, with 16 bases between. The CDR3 runs 17 residues.

This clonotype occurred a few times. V and J are TRBV6-1 and TRBJ1-4, with a tentative D call TRBD1 (6 bases). Trimming pared 7 bases from V and 7 bases from J, leaving 13 bases between. The CDR3 length is 13 residues. Per the germline V gene, CDR1 is MNHNS and CDR2 is SASEGT. The CDR3 is CASKAPGVEKLFF. For the CDR3, the DNA is TGTGCCAGCAAGGCTCCAGGGGTTGAAAAACTGTTTTTT.

This clonotype was found many times. The chain has TRBV3-1 and TRBJ1-4, with 7 bases lining up with TRBD1. The CDR3 extends over 16 amino acids. V lost 3 bases and J lost 5; bases outside the gene matches: 9. The germline CDR1 and CDR2 sequences are LGHDT and YNNKEL (reference sequence). CDR3 nucleotide sequence: TGTGCCAGCAGCCATGACCAGGGGGGGCGAAATGAAAAACTGTTTTTT. Translating gives CASSHDQGGRNEKLFF. The full variable domain, rest sourced from reference TRBV3-1 and TRBJ1-4, is DTAVSQTPKYLVTQMGNDKSIKCEQNLGHDTMYWYKQDSKKFLKIMFSYNNKELIINETVPNRFSPKSPDKAHLNLHINSLELGDSAVYFCASSHDQGGRNEKLFFGSGTQLSVL.

V usage is TRBV28 and J usage is TRBJ2-7; D ambiguous. V shed 3 bases and J shed 4 bases, with 7 bases lying between them. The CDR3 extends over 12 amino acids. The germline V gene has CDR1 MDHEN and CDR2 SYDVKM. CDR3 coding DNA: TGTGCCAGCAGTTTCTATTTATACGAGCAGTACTTC. The encoded protein is CASSFYLYEQYF.

The sample holds many counts of this clonotype. The rearrangement joins TRBV10-1 to TRBJ1-1; unclear D gene. CDR3 length: 13 amino acids. Germline loops: CDR1 WNHNN, CDR2 SYGVQD (reference sequence). Between the trimmed V and J ends, which lost 3 bases and 0 bases, there was a span of 5 bases. The CDR3, as DNA: TGCGCCAGCAGTGACAGTATGAACACTGAAGCTTTCTTT. Translation gives CASSDSMNTEAFF.

This clonotype was recorded many times. This rearrangement joins TRBV7-8 to TRBJ1-1, with D perhaps TRBD1 (5 bases). V shed 3 bases and J shed 4 bases, with 9 bases lying between them. The CDR3 has 13 amino acids. CDR1 and CDR2 from the germline V gene are SGHVS and FQNEAQ. Here the CDR3 reads CASSFMGGTEAFF. CDR3 nucleotide sequence: TGTGCCAGCAGCTTTATGGGGGGCACTGAAGCTTTCTTT.

This clonotype was counted a few times. This chain connects TRBV10-3 to TRBJ2-3, with D perhaps assigned TRBD1 or TRBD2 (5 bases each). Per germline, CDR1 ENHRY and CDR2 SYGVKD. The V end was cut by 3 bases, the J end by 1 base, with 8 bases between. The CDR3 length is 14 residues. CDR3 protein: CAISDGDRTDTQYF. The CDR3 DNA reads TGTGCCATCAGTGACGGGGACCGCACAGATACGCAGTATTTT.

This clonotype was recorded a few times. Since a much larger clone is just one base distant, this may be a read error. V and J are TRBV6-5 and TRBJ2-7, with D possibly called TRBD1 or TRBD2 (5 bases each). CDR1 and CDR2 (germline): MNHEY, SVGAGI. The V end lost 2 bases, the J end lost 3 bases, and 14 bases lay between the germline ends. CDR3 length: 15 residues. CDR3 loop: CASSYGASRSYEQYF. As DNA, the CDR3 is TGTGCCAGCAGTTACGGGGCTAGCAGGAGCTACGAGCAGTACTTC.

This clonotype has at least ten counts. The chain combines TRBV20-1 with TRBJ2-7, with D hard to call. The CDR3 has 13 amino acids. The V gene lost 3 bases and the J gene lost 2 bases, with 11 bases spanning the gap. The germline V gene encodes CDR1 DFQATT and CDR2 SNEGSKA (reference sequence). The CDR3 sequence is CSARKQDTYEQYF. CDR3 nucleotide sequence: TGCAGTGCTAGGAAGCAGGATACCTACGAGCAGTACTTC.

This clonotype was recorded at least ten times. The CDR3 DNA follows: TGTGCCAGCAGCGGGAGCCGGAGTGGAAACACCATATATTTT. Protein product: CASSGSRSGNTIYF. The chain has TRBV5-4 and TRBJ1-3; D uncertain. Per germline, CDR1 SGHNT and CDR2 YYREEE (reference sequence). There are 14 residues in the CDR3. V lost 4 bases, J lost 3 bases, and 11 bases lay in between.

This clonotype was recorded many times. At one end, the junction sequence differs from germline, possibly due to a read error. The V gene is TRBV28, the J gene TRBJ1-1; D ambiguous. Germline V gives CDR1 MDHEN, CDR2 SYDVKM. There are 12 residues in the CDR3. DNA for the CDR3: TGTGCCAGCAGTCAGTTGAACGCTGAAGCTTTCTTT. It encodes CASSQLNAEAFF.

This clonotype came up many times. V is TRBV27 and J is TRBJ2-7; 9 bases are a match to TRBD2. The V gene's germline CDR1 is MNHEY and CDR2 SMNVEV (reference sequence). This CDR3 contains 18 residues. Losses at the gene ends were 5 bases for V and 1 base for J; bases not matched to a gene: 15. In nucleotides, the CDR3 is TGTGCCAGCAGTCCCTCGGTCGGGCGGGAGGGCCGATCCTACGAGCAGTACTTC. This codes for CASSPSVGREGRSYEQYF.

The V call is TRBV12-5, the J call TRBJ1-5, with D unclear. There are 16 residues in the CDR3. Germline CDR1 and CDR2: LGHNT and FRNRAP. V was cut by 0 bases and J by 2 bases, with 11 bases left in between. The CDR3 nucleotides are TGTGCTAGTGGTTTGGTACTTGGGAGGGGCAATCAGCCCCAGCATTTT. Amino acid sequence: CASGLVLGRGNQPQHF.

The CDR3 DNA reads TGTGCCATCAGTGAGTCTTTAGGGGTGAGTTCACCCCTCCACTTT. This gives the protein CAISESLGVSSPLHF. The chain employs TRBV10-3 and TRBJ1-6; tentative D call: TRBD1 (5 bases). CDR1 is ENHRY and CDR2 is SYGVKD in the germline V gene. V was trimmed by 0 bases and J by 9 bases, leaving 12 bases between them. The CDR3 sequence is 15 residues long.

The chain is built from TRBV27 and TRBJ2-3, with 7 bases lining up with TRBD1. This CDR3 is 15 amino acids long. From germline, CDR1 is MNHEY and CDR2 SMNVEV (reference sequence). With V trimmed by 6 bases and J by 2 bases, 8 bases remained unmatched. CDR3 sequence (DNA): TGTGCCAGCAGCTGGACAGGAGATCTCACAGATACGCAGTATTTT. It is translated as CASSWTGDLTDTQYF.

The chain uses TRBV5-1 and TRBJ1-1; 8 nucleotides align to TRBD1. Looked up from germline, CDR1 is SGHRS and CDR2 is YFSETQ. The CDR3 length is 15 residues. With 5 bases clipped from V and 5 bases from J, the junction kept 11 bases outside the gene matches. The CDR3 loop is CASSSRGRVDTEAFF. For the CDR3, the DNA is TGCGCCAGCAGTTCCAGGGGGCGCGTAGATACTGAAGCTTTCTTT.